These T cell receptor beta chains were read from a single sample in a study of blood T cells in healthy people across ages. TCRdb re-called the 5' RACE reads with MiXCR, one entry per CDR3 protein. Here the sample spans about 800,000 distinct CDR3 sequences, about 25% being singletons. The data also belong to a second study, concerning T cells of mothers and their children.

Material: blood. Source of these receptors: a boy between 5 and 17 years old in good health. Both conserved end residues are part of each CDR3. D genes are given only for firm matches. Clone size is shown for a subset of rows, as once, few, many or a class of expanded clone.

19,TRBJ1-5,TRBD1,few,TRBV27,CASSFRGTGTGGENQPQHF,TGTGCCAGCAGTTTTCGCGGAACCGGGACAGGGGGCGAGAATCAGCCCCAGCATTTT
15,TRBJ2-5,TRBD2,few,TRBV28,CASWQGRGRVATQYF,TGTGCCAGCTGGCAAGGGCGCGGGAGGGTTGCGACCCAGTACTTC
14,TRBJ1-2,NA,few,TRBV29-1,CSVELGGQGFGYTF,TGCAGCGTTGAATTGGGGGGCCAAGGGTTTGGCTACACCTTC
14,TRBJ2-7,NA,few,TRBV7-2,CASSSEAGFYEQYF,TGTGCCAGCAGCTCCGAGGCGGGGTTCTACGAGCAGTACTTC
14,TRBJ2-3,NA,NA,TRBV29-1,CSLRRLMSPDTQYF,TGCAGCCTCCGGCGGCTGATGAGCCCAGATACGCAGTATTTT
15,TRBJ1-1,NA,NA,TRBV7-2,CASSSWGTVNTEAFF,TGTGCCAGCAGTTCTTGGGGGACGGTGAACACTGAAGCTTTCTTT
16,TRBJ2-1,NA,NA,TRBV6-5,CASTKNRAGLGNEQFF,TGTGCCAGCACCAAAAACAGGGCAGGATTGGGGAATGAGCAGTTCTTC
15,TRBJ2-1,NA,NA,TRBV10-3,CAISDRHGARDEQFF,TGTGCCATCAGTGATCGTCACGGGGCAAGAGATGAGCAGTTCTTC
15,TRBJ2-7,NA,NA,TRBV11-2,CASSLNPDSSYEQYF,TGTGCCAGCAGCTTAAACCCGGACTCTTCCTACGAGCAGTACTTC
13,TRBJ2-7,NA,NA,TRBV12-3/TRBV12-4,CASSSVSAYEQYF,TGTGCCAGCAGCTCAGTATCGGCCTACGAGCAGTACTTC
15,TRBJ2-5,TRBD1,NA,TRBV7-3,CASSLNRGDGETQYF,TGTGCCAGCAGCTTAAACAGGGGGGACGGAGAGACCCAGTACTTC
13,TRBJ2-7,NA,few,TRBV20-1,CSARMTSSYEQYF,TGCAGTGCTAGGATGACTAGCTCCTACGAGCAGTACTTC
13,TRBJ2-7,TRBD2,NA,TRBV27,CASRLSGTYEQYF,TGTGCCAGTCGACTAAGCGGGACCTACGAGCAGTACTTC
15,TRBJ1-2,TRBD1,NA,TRBV7-9,CASSLKTGVSYGYTF,TGTGCCAGCAGCCTGAAGACAGGGGTGAGCTATGGCTACACCTTC
14,TRBJ2-5,TRBD1,NA,TRBV15,CATSRDRVRETQYF,TGTGCCACCAGCAGGGACAGGGTCCGAGAGACCCAGTACTTC
16,TRBJ2-5,TRBD2,many,TRBV3-1,CASSPGTSGGQETQYF,TGTGCCAGCAGCCCAGGGACTAGCGGGGGACAAGAGACCCAGTACTTC
15,TRBJ2-7,NA,NA,TRBV7-2,CASSLGGQGIYEQYF,TGTGCCAGCAGCTTAGGAGGGCAGGGAATCTACGAGCAGTACTTC
12,TRBJ2-7,NA,NA,TRBV6-6,CASSLELRAQYF,TGTGCCAGCAGTCTGGAACTGAGGGCTCAGTACTTC
14,TRBJ1-1,NA,NA,TRBV6-6,CASSYSGQSTEAFF,TGTGCCAGCAGTTACTCCGGACAGTCCACTGAAGCTTTCTTT
11,TRBJ2-1,NA,NA,TRBV3-1,CASSQEDRQFF,TGTGCCAGCAGCCAAGAGGACAGGCAGTTCTTC
16,TRBJ2-2,NA,NA,TRBV4-1,CASSQDWAGATGELFF,TGCGCCAGCAGCCAAGATTGGGCAGGGGCTACCGGGGAGCTGTTTTTT
13,TRBJ2-7,TRBD1,few,TRBV29-1,CSVRQGVGYEQYF,TGCAGCGTACGACAGGGGGTTGGCTACGAGCAGTACTTC
14,TRBJ1-2,TRBD1,NA,TRBV12-3/TRBV12-4,CASSSGQGRYGYTF,TGTGCCAGCAGTTCCGGACAGGGGAGATATGGCTACACCTTC
17,TRBJ2-5,TRBD2,NA,TRBV9,CASSPAPTSGGKETQYF,TGTGCCAGCAGCCCCGCCCCGACTAGCGGGGGAAAAGAGACCCAGTACTTC
15,TRBJ1-1,NA,few,TRBV4-1,CASSYTTGTNTEAFF,TGCGCCAGCAGCTATACTACAGGGACGAACACTGAAGCTTTCTTT
12,TRBJ2-1,NA,few,TRBV5-6,CASSYGDGEQFF,TGTGCCAGCAGCTATGGGGATGGTGAGCAGTTCTTC
12,TRBJ1-1,NA,few,TRBV29-1,CSVAQASTEAFF,TGCAGCGTTGCACAGGCCAGCACTGAAGCTTTCTTT
14,TRBJ2-7,TRBD2,many,TRBV7-9,CASSSSGSSYEQYF,TGTGCCAGCAGCTCTAGCGGGAGTTCCTACGAGCAGTACTTC
12,TRBJ1-3,NA,NA,TRBV16,CASSQYGNTIYF,TGTGCCAGCAGCCAGTATGGAAACACCATATATTTT
14,TRBJ1-6,NA,once,TRBV12-3/TRBV12-4,CASTPGSSSSPLHF,TGTGCCAGCACCCCCGGGAGTAGCTCTTCCCCCCTCCACTTT
14,TRBJ2-2,NA,few,TRBV7-9,CASSLLTNTGELFF,TGTGCCAGCAGCTTATTGACGAACACCGGGGAGCTGTTTTTT
16,TRBJ1-4,NA,NA,TRBV7-2,CASSSGWTVINEKLFF,TGTGCCAGCAGCTCCGGGTGGACAGTCATTAATGAAAAACTGTTTTTT
15,TRBJ2-1,NA,NA,TRBV7-8,CASSLRGTVYNEQFF,TGTGCCAGCAGCTTAAGGGGGACTGTCTACAATGAGCAGTTCTTC
19,TRBJ2-5,TRBD2,NA,TRBV5-1,CASSLGDSSGRDSRGTQYF,TGCGCCAGCAGCCTCGGGGACTCTAGCGGGAGAGACTCAAGGGGGACTCAGTACTTC
14,TRBJ2-7,NA,NA,TRBV27,CASSKTRTAGEQYF,TGTGCCAGCAGTAAAACGCGGACAGCTGGAGAGCAGTACTTC
13,TRBJ2-7,NA,few,TRBV18,CASSPGSESEQYF,TGTGCCAGCTCACCTGGGTCAGAAAGCGAGCAGTACTTC
20,TRBJ2-1,TRBD2,many,TRBV20-1,CSASPLLAGGRVSSYNEQFF,TGCAGTGCTAGCCCCCTCCTAGCGGGAGGCCGGGTTTCCTCCTACAATGAGCAGTTCTTC
14,TRBJ2-7,TRBD2,NA,TRBV3-1,CASSQLAGAHEQYF,TGTGCCAGCAGCCAACTAGCGGGAGCCCACGAGCAGTACTTC
13,TRBJ2-3,NA,few,TRBV7-8,CASSLKELDTQYF,TGTGCCAGCAGCTTAAAGGAGTTGGATACGCAGTATTTT
15,TRBJ1-1,TRBD1,NA,TRBV6-1,CASSPDRGRVGEAFF,TGTGCCAGCAGCCCGGACAGGGGGCGCGTTGGTGAAGCTTTCTTT
14,TRBJ2-7,NA,few,TRBV18,CASSPLDTRYEQYF,TGTGCCAGCTCACCATTGGACACTCGGTACGAGCAGTACTTC
16,TRBJ1-5,TRBD1,NA,TRBV28,CVSSFGTARFNQPQHF,TGTGTCAGCAGTTTTGGGACAGCTCGTTTCAATCAGCCCCAGCATTTT
12,TRBJ2-2,NA,few,TRBV13,CASSPYAGELFF,TGTGCCAGCAGCCCATACGCCGGGGAGCTGTTTTTT
17,TRBJ1-2,NA,NA,TRBV7-2,CATRGSAGISTNYGYTF,TGTGCCACGAGAGGGTCGGCAGGGATTAGTACAAACTATGGCTACACCTTC
17,TRBJ2-6,NA,NA,TRBV15,CATSRESGSSGANVLTF,TGTGCCACCAGCAGAGAATCTGGGAGTTCTGGGGCCAACGTCCTGACTTTC
14,TRBJ1-4,NA,NA,TRBV27,CASSLYPTNEKLFF,TGTGCCAGCAGTTTATACCCAACTAATGAAAAACTGTTTTTT
14,TRBJ2-2,NA,NA,TRBV7-8,CASSLEQTTGELFF,TGTGCCAGCAGCTTAGAACAGACTACCGGGGAGCTGTTTTTT
13,TRBJ2-5,NA,few,TRBV24-1,CATSGGKQETQYF,TGTGCCACCAGTGGGGGAAAACAAGAGACCCAGTACTTC
12,TRBJ1-4,NA,NA,TRBV29-1,CSAEAGGGGVFF,TGCAGCGCCGAAGCCGGGGGTGGGGGGGTTTTTTTT
13,TRBJ1-2,NA,few,TRBV6-6,CASSFYSNYGYTF,TGTGCCAGCAGTTTTTACAGTAACTATGGCTACACCTTC
13,TRBJ1-6,NA,NA,TRBV20-1,CSALLWTDSPLHF,TGCAGTGCCTTGCTCTGGACAGATTCACCCCTCCACTTT
15,TRBJ1-1,NA,few,TRBV28,CASSLLRVGRTEAFF,TGTGCCAGCAGTTTATTGCGCGTTGGGCGCACTGAAGCTTTCTTT
13,TRBJ2-7,NA,NA,TRBV28,CASSLAGPSEQYF,TGTGCCAGCAGTTTAGCTGGGCCCTCCGAGCAGTACTTC
14,TRBJ2-7,TRBD1,NA,TRBV6-6,CASSNAGTVYEQYF,TGTGCCAGCAGTAACGCCGGGACAGTCTACGAGCAGTACTTC
12,TRBJ2-3,NA,few,TRBV29-1,CSVEGGVGTQYF,TGCAGCGTTGAAGGCGGGGTCGGCACGCAGTATTTT
14,TRBJ1-6,TRBD1,few,TRBV12-3/TRBV12-4,CASSSGQGFTSLHF,TGTGCCAGCAGTTCGGGACAGGGGTTCACATCCCTCCACTTT
15,TRBJ2-7,TRBD1,NA,TRBV28,CASSSPGQKYYEQYF,TGTGCCAGCAGTTCCCCGGGACAGAAATACTACGAGCAGTACTTC